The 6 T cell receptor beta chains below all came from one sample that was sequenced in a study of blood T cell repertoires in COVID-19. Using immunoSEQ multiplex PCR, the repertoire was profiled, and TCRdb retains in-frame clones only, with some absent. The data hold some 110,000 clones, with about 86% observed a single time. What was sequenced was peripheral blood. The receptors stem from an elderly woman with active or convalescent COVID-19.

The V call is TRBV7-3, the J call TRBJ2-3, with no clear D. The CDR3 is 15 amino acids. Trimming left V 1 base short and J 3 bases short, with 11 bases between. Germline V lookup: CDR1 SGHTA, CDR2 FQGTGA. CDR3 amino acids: CASSLIPQPTDTQYF. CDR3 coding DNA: TGTGCCAGCAGCTTAATACCACAGCCAACAGATACGCAGTATTTT.

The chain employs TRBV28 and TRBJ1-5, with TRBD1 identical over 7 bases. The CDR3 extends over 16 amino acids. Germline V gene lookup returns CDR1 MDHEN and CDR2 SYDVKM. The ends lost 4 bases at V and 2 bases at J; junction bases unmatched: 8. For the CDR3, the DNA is TGTGCCAGCAGTTCTTACCCCGACAGGGGCAATCAGCCCCAGCATTTT. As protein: CASSSYPDRGNQPQHF.

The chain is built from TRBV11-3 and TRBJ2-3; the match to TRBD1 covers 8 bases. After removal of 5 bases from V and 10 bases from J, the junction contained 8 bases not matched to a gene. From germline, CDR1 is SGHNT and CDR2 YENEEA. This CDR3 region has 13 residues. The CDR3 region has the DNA TGTGCCAGCAGCAGATCGGACAGGGAGGCGCAGTATTTT. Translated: CASSRSDREAQYF.

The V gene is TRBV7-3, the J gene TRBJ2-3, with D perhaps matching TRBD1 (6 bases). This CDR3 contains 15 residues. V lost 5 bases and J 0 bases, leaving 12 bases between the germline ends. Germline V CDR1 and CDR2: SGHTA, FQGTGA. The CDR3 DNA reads TGTGCCAGCAGCAGGACAGCCCTCAGCACAGATACGCAGTATTTT. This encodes CASSRTALSTDTQYF.

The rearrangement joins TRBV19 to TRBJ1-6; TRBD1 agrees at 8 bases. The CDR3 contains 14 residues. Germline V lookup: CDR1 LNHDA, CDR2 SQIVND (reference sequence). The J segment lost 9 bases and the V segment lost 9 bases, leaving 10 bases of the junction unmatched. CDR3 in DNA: TGTGCCAGCCAGGACAGGGCCATCGTTTCACCCCTCCACTTT. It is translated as CASQDRAIVSPLHF.

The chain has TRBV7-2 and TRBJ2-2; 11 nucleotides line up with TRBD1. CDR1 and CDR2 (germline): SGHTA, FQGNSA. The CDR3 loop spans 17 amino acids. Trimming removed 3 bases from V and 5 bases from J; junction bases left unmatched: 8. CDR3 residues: CASSLAGTGGATGELFF. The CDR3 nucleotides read TGTGCCAGCAGCTTGGCCGGGACAGGGGGAGCGACCGGGGAGCTGTTTTTT.